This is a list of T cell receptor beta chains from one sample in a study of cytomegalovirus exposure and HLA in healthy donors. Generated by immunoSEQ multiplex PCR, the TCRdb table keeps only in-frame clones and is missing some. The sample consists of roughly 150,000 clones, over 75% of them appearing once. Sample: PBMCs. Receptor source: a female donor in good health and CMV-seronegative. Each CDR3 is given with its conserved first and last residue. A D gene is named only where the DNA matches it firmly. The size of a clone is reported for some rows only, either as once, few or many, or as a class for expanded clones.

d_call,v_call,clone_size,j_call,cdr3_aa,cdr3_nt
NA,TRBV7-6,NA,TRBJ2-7,CASSLAGGAVGEQYF,TGTGCCAGCAGCTTAGCAGGCGGGGCGGTCGGCGAGCAGTACTTC
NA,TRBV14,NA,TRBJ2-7,CASSQDYSYEQYF,TGTGCCAGCAGCCAAGATTACTCCTACGAGCAGTACTTC
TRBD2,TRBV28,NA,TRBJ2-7,CASTLRGVAGAWYEQYF,TGTGCCAGCACGCTTCGAGGGGTGGCGGGAGCTTGGTACGAGCAGTACTTC
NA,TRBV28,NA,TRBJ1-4,CASNSFGGAGEKLFF,TGTGCCAGCAATAGTTTTGGCGGGGCGGGAGAAAAACTGTTTTTT
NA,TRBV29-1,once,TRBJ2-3,CSVSPGGRTDTQYF,TGCAGCGTCTCTCCCGGGGGAAGGACAGATACGCAGTATTTT
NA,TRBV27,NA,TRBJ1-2,CASSLKAWGLYGYTF,TGTGCCAGCAGTTTAAAGGCATGGGGACTCTATGGCTACACCTTC
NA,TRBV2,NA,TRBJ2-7,CASLDSNSYEQYF,TGTGCCTCGTTGGACTCGAACTCCTACGAGCAGTACTTC
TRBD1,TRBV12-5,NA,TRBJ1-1,CASGLVIGDRGGTEAFF,TGTGCTAGTGGTTTGGTAATAGGGGACAGGGGAGGGACTGAAGCTTTCTTT
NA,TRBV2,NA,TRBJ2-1,CASGGSYNEQFF,TGTGCCAGCGGGGGGAGTTACAATGAGCAGTTCTTC
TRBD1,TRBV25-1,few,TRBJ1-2,CASSEFGDSGYGYTF,TGTGCCAGCAGTGAATTCGGGGACAGCGGCTATGGCTACACCTTC
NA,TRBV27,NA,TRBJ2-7,CASSFSLGQSYEQYF,TGTGCCAGCAGTTTTAGTTTGGGGCAGAGCTACGAGCAGTACTTC
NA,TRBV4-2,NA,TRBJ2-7,CASSQEYIGLYEQYF,TGTGCCAGCAGCCAAGAATATATTGGCTTATACGAGCAGTACTTC
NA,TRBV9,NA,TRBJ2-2,CASSVSSIGGNTGELFF,TGTGCCAGCAGCGTAAGTTCGATTGGCGGGAACACCGGGGAGCTGTTTTTT
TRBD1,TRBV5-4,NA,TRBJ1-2,CASSPTGAYGYTF,TGTGCCAGCAGCCCGACAGGGGCCTATGGCTACACCTTC
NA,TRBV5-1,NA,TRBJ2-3,CASSLPSGSTDTQYF,TGCGCCAGCAGCTTGCCCAGCGGTAGCACAGATACGCAGTATTTT
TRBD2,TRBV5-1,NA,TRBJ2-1,CASSLLAGGNNEQFF,TGCGCCAGCAGCTTGCTAGCGGGAGGCAATAATGAGCAGTTCTTC